The 12 T cell receptor beta chains given below trace back to one sample, sequenced in a study of blood T cell repertoires in COVID-19. Using immunoSEQ multiplex PCR, the repertoire was profiled, and TCRdb retains in-frame clones only, with some absent. The sample lists 200,000 to 300,000 clones, about nine tenths occurring once. Specimen: peripheral blood. The receptors here all came from a woman aged 40 to 55 who had recovered from COVID-19.

This chain uses TRBV5-5 with TRBJ2-7, with 9 bases fitting TRBD1. J lost 6 bases, V lost 4 bases, and 8 bases had no gene match. The CDR3 totals 14 residues. Germline V CDR1 and CDR2: SGHKS, YYEKEE (reference sequence). The CDR3 DNA reads TGTGCCAGCAGCCTTACAGGGGGCGCGGTCGAGCAGTACTTC. As protein: CASSLTGGAVEQYF.

The J gene is TRBJ2-1, the V gene TRBV24-1; 11 bases agree with TRBD2. V dropped 4 bases and J dropped 5; count of bases not matched to a gene: 6. The length of the CDR3 is 16 residues. Germline V CDR1 and CDR2: KGHDR, SFDVKD. The CDR3 DNA reads TGTGCCACCAGTGACCCACTAGCGGGGGCGGACAATGAGCAGTTCTTC. It translates to CATSDPLAGADNEQFF.

The chain joins TRBV6-5 to TRBJ1-1, with D possibly TRBD1 on 6 matching bases. The V end lost 6 bases, the J end lost 1 base, and 15 bases lay between the germline ends. Germline values: CDR1 MNHEY, CDR2 SVGAGI. This CDR3 is 15 amino acids long. Here the CDR3 DNA reads TGTGCCAGCAGCCTGGGGGGGGCTCGGAACACTGAAGCTTTCTTT. It encodes CASSLGGARNTEAFF.

The chain combines TRBV7-9 with TRBJ1-5; D is perhaps TRBD1 (5 bases). CDR3 size: 13 residues. V lost 5 bases and J lost 7, with 12 bases in between. Germline CDR1 SEHNR, CDR2 FQNEAQ (reference sequence). This chain's CDR3 is CASSRDGGQPQHF. DNA of the CDR3: TGTGCCAGCAGCCGGGACGGGGGGCAGCCCCAGCATTTT.

This chain joins TRBV7-3 and TRBJ2-1; TRBD2 aligns across 14 bases. The CDR3 runs 15 residues. Germline V gene lookup returns CDR1 SGHTA and CDR2 FQGTGA. The V segment lost 8 bases and the J segment 6 bases; nucleotides outside the gene matches: 6. CDR3 region: CASSRLAGGRNEQFF. The CDR3 DNA reads as TGTGCCAGCTCTAGACTAGCGGGGGGGCGCAATGAGCAGTTCTTC.

The table lists this clone with a count of one. The chain carries TRBV29-1 and TRBJ2-1; possibly TRBD1 for D (5 bases). Germline CDR1 reads SQVTM; CDR2 reads ANQGSEA. The V end lost 4 bases, the J end lost 5 bases, and 9 bases lay between the germline ends. The CDR3 consists of 12 residues. CDR3 amino acids: CSVARVDNEQFF. CDR3 DNA sequence: TGCAGCGTTGCCAGGGTGGACAATGAGCAGTTCTTC.

The rearrangement uses TRBV5-1 and TRBJ2-5, with D unresolved. V was cut by 0 bases and J by 5 bases, with 11 bases left in between. The CDR3 sequence is 14 residues long. Germline loops: CDR1 SGHRS, CDR2 YFSETQ. The CDR3 DNA reads as TGCGCCAGCAGCTTGGGTGGGCCTTGGGAGACCCAGTACTTC. Residues: CASSLGGPWETQYF. Combining the CDR3 with reference TRBV5-1 and TRBJ2-5 gives the whole variable domain KAGVTQTPRYLIKTRGQQVTLSCSPISGHRSVSWYQQTPGQGLQFLFEYFSETQRNKGNFPGRFSGRQFSNSRSEMNVSTLELGDSALYLCASSLGGPWETQYFGPGTRLLVL.

The chain recombines TRBV9 with TRBJ1-1, with D possibly being TRBD1 (6 bases). Germline loops: CDR1 SGDLS, CDR2 YYNGEE. V was trimmed by 2 bases and J by 5 bases, leaving 19 bases between them. The CDR3 spans 16 residues. The CDR3, as DNA: TGTGCCAGCAGCGTGAGCCCGAACTCAGGGGTTACTGAAGCTTTCTTT. The encoded protein is CASSVSPNSGVTEAFF.

The chain combines TRBV10-3 with TRBJ2-7, with 11 bases matching TRBD1. In germline, CDR1 is ENHRY, CDR2 SYGVKD. The CDR3 totals 16 residues. Germline trimming cut 1 base from V and 5 bases from J; bases unmatched to any gene: 7. In DNA, the CDR3 is TGTGCCATCAGTGAGTGGGGGGGACAGGGGGTCCACGAGCAGTACTTC. Translating gives CAISEWGGQGVHEQYF.

The chain links TRBV2 to TRBJ2-1; perhaps TRBD1 as D (6 bases). Germline CDR1 SNHLY, CDR2 FYNNEI. The CDR3 is 12 amino acids. Trimming removed 6 bases from V and 9 bases from J, with 12 bases in between. As DNA, the CDR3 is TGTGCCAGCAGCTCAGGGGCTACTGAGCAGTTCTTC. As protein: CASSSGATEQFF.

CDR3 nucleotide sequence: TGTGCCAGCAGTTCGGGGACAGGGCGAGGGGAGACCCAGTACTTC. As protein: CASSSGTGRGETQYF. This chain connects TRBV6-6 to TRBJ2-5, with 9 bases that match TRBD1. V trimming: 4 bases; J trimming: 5 bases; junction bases outside the gene matches: 8. The V gene's germline CDR1 is MNHNY and CDR2 SVGAGI (reference sequence). This CDR3 contains 15 residues.

The chain couples TRBV9 to TRBJ2-1, with unresolved D. Trimming shortened V by 3 bases and J by 4 bases, and 14 bases separated the two germline ends. The CDR3 consists of 15 residues. Germline lookup yields CDR1 SGDLS and CDR2 YYNGEE. The CDR3 nucleotides are TGTGCCAGCAGCGGAGAACCGGGTCTATACAATGAGCAGTTCTTC. It encodes CASSGEPGLYNEQFF.